Given below is one TCR beta chain in context. Its antigen is as yet unknown. Gene and germline names: mouse. The CDR3 extends 1 residue past the end of the read, so its final part is completed from the germline J gene. The source of the sample is a study of tissue T cells after allogeneic stem cell transplantation. The study's findings and limits: Motif-based clustering found tissue-specific repertoire signatures shared across patients, though few clones were shared.

Germline-derived CDR1 and CDR2 are SGHSA and FRNQAP. V dropped 1 base and J dropped 5; count of bases not matched to a gene: 0. The CDR3 is 13 amino acids. Stated time point: mouse harvest day 7 after allogeneic transplant. Mouse grafts combined 10^7 T-cell-depleted bone marrow cells with 10^6 splenic CD5+ T cells. Measured with immunoSEQ multiplex PCR; TCRdb has only the in-frame clones, and not every one. The sample lists approximately 7,600 clones; around 48% were seen once. Specimen: gut tissue. This clonotype originated in a female BALB/c mouse given C57BL/6 T cells with graft-versus-host disease after an allogeneic hematopoietic cell transplant. The chain couples TRBV16 to TRBJ2-7; 9 bases match TRBD2. The part of the CDR3 DNA that was read is TGTGCAAGCAGCTTAGTGGGGGGGCATGAACAGTAC. It specifies CASSLVGGHEQY. In full, the CDR3 reads CASSLVGGHEQYF.